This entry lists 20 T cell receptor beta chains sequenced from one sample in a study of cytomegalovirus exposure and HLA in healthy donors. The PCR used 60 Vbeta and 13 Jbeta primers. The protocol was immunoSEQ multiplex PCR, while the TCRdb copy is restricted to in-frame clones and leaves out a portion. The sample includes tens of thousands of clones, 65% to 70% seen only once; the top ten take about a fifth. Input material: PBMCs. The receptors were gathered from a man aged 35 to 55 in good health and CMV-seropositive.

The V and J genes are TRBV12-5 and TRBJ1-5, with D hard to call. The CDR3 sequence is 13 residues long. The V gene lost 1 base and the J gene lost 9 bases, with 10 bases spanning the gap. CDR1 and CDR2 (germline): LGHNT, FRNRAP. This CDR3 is CASGLGDYGPQHF. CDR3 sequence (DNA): TGTGCTAGTGGTTTGGGTGACTACGGGCCCCAGCATTTT.

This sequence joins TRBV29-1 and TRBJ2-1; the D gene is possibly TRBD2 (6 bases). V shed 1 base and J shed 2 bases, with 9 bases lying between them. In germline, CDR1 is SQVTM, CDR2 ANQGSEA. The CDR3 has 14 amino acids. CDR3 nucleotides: TGCAGCGTTGAAGGGGGGGTCCCCTACAATGAGCAGTTCTTC. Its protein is CSVEGGVPYNEQFF.

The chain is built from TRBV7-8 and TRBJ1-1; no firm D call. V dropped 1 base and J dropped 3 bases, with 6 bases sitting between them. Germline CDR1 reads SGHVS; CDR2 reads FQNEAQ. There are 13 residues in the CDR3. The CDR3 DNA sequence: TGTGCCAGCAGCTTAGTTCCGGACACTGAAGCTTTCTTT. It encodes CASSLVPDTEAFF.

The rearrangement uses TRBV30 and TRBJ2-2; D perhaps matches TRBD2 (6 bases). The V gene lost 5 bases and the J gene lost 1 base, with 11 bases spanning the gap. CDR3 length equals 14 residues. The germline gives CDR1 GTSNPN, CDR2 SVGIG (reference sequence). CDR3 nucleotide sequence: TGTGCCTGGCGTCCGGGGGTGAACACCGGGGAGCTGTTTTTT. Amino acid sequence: CAWRPGVNTGELFF.

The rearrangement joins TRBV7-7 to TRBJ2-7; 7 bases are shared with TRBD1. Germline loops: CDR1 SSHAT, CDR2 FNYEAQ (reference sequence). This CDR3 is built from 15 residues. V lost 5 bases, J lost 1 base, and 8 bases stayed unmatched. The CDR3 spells CASSPGTDVSYEQYF. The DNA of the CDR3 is TGTGCCAGCAGCCCTGGGACAGACGTGTCCTACGAGCAGTACTTC.

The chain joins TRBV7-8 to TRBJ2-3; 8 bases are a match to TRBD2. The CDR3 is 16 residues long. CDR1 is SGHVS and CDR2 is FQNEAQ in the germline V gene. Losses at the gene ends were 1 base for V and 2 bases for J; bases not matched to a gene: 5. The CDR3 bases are TGTGCCAGCAGCTTAGATGAGCGGGGGAACACAGATACGCAGTATTTT. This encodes CASSLDERGNTDTQYF.

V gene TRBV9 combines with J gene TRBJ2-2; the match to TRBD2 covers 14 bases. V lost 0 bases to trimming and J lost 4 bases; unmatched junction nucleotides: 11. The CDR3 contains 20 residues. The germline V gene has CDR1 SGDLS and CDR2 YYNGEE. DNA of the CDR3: TGTGCCAGCAGCGTAGGGCTGGGACTAGCGGGGGTGCCCGGCACCGGGGAGCTGTTTTTT. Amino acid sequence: CASSVGLGLAGVPGTGELFF.

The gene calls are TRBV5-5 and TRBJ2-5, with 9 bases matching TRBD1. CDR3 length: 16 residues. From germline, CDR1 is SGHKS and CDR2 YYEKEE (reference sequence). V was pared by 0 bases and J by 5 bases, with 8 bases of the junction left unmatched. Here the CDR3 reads CASSLGGQGPTETQYF. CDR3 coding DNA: TGTGCCAGCAGCTTGGGGGGACAGGGACCGACGGAGACCCAGTACTTC. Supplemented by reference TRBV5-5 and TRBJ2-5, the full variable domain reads DAGVTQSPTHLIKTRGQQVTLRCSPISGHKSVSWYQQVLGQGPQFIFQYYEKEERGRGNFPDRFSARQFPNYSSELNVNALLLGDSALYLCASSLGGQGPTETQYFGPGTRLLVL.

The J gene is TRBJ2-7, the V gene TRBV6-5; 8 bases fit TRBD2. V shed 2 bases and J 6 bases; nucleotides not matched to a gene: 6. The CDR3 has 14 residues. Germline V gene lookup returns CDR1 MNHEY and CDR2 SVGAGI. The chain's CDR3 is CASSYDSGGPEQYF. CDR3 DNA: TGTGCCAGCAGTTACGACAGCGGGGGACCCGAGCAGTACTTC.

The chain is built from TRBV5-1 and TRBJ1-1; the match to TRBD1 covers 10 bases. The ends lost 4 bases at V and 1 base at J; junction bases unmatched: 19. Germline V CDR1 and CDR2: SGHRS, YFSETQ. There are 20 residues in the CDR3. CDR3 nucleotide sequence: TGCGCCAGCAGCGGAGGGAACGACAGGGGGCGACAGTTTACGAACACTGAAGCTTTCTTT. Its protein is CASSGGNDRGRQFTNTEAFF.

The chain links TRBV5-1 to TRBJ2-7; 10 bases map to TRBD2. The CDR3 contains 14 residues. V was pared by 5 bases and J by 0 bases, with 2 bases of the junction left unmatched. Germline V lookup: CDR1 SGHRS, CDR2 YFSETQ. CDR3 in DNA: TGCGCCAGCAGGGGGACTAGCGTCTCCTACGAGCAGTACTTC. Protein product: CASRGTSVSYEQYF.

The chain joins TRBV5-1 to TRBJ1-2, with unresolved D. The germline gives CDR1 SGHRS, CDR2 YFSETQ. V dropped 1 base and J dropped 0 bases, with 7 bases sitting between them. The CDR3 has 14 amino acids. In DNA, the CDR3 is TGCGCCAGCAGCTTGTGGAGTTCTAACTATGGCTACACCTTC. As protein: CASSLWSSNYGYTF.

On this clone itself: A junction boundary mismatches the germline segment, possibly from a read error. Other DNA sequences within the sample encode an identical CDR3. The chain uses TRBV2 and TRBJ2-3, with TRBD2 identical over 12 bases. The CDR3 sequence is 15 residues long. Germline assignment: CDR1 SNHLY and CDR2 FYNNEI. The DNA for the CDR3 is TGTGCCAGCAGTGAACGCCCTAGCGGGGGGGATACGCAATATTTT. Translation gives CASSERPSGGDTQYF.

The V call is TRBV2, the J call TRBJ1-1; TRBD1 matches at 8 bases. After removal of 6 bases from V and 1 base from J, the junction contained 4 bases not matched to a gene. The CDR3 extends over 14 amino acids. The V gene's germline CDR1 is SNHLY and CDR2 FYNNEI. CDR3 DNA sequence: TGTGCCAGCAGGGACAGGGACTGGAACACTGAAGCTTTCTTT. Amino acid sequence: CASRDRDWNTEAFF.

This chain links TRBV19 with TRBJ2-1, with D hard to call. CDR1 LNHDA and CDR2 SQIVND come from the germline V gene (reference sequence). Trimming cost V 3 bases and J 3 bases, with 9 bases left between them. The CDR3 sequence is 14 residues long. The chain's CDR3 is CASSIRSGYNEQFF. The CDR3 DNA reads TGTGCCAGTAGTATTAGGTCGGGCTACAATGAGCAGTTCTTC. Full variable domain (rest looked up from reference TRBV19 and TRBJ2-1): DGGITQSPKYLFRKEGQNVTLSCEQNLNHDAMYWYRQDPGQGLRLIYYSQIVNDFQKGDIAEGYSVSREKKESFPLTVTSAQKNPTAFYLCASSIRSGYNEQFFGPGTRLTVL.

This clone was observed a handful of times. The chain's CDR3 is CASSGKGQGGQTQYF. In DNA form, the CDR3 reads TGTGCCAGCAGCGGAAAGGGACAGGGAGGGCAGACCCAGTACTTC. This rearrangement joins TRBV21-1 to TRBJ2-5; TRBD1, the D gene given by the table, was not confirmed from the DNA. TRBV21-1 is annotated as a pseudogene. The length of the CDR3 is 15 residues.

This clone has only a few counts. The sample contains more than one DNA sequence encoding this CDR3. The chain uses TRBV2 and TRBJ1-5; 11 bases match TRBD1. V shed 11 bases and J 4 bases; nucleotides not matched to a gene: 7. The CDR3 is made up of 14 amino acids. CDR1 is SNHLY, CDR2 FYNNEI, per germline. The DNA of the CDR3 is TGTGCCTCCTCAGGGACAGGGGGGAATCAGCCCCAGCATTTT. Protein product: CASSGTGGNQPQHF.

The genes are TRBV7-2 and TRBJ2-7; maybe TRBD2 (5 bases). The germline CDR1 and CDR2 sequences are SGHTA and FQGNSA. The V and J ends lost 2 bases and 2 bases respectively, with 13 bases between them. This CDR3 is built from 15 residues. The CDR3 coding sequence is TGTGCCAGCAGCTTACATTCCGGGATACCCTACGAGCAGTACTTC. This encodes CASSLHSGIPYEQYF.

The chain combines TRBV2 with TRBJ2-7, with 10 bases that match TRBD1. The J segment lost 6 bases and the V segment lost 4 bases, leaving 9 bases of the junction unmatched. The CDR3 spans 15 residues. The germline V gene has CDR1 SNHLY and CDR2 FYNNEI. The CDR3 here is CASSVPRGQGSEQYF. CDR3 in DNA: TGTGCCAGCAGTGTGCCCCGGGGACAGGGGAGCGAGCAGTACTTC.

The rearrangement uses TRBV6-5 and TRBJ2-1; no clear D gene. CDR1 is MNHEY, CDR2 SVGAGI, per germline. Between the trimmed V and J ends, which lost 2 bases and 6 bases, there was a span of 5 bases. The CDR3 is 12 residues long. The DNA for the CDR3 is TGTGCCAGCAGTTACACGGGCAATGAGCAGTTCTTC. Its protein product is CASSYTGNEQFF.